The table lists the clone carrying this T cell receptor (beta chain) with a count of one. The data are from a study of blood T cell repertoires in COVID-19. About the study: The study drew acute and convalescent COVID-19 samples from the United States, Italy and Spain. T cells, B-cell-depleted T cells, or PBMCs supplied cDNA or gDNA.

Per the study methods: Estimated nucleated cell counts came from reference gene primer amplification. Assay used: immunoSEQ multiplex PCR; TCRdb lists only in-frame clones, some missing. The V and J calls and clone size come from that table; D and trimming were worked out from the DNA. The sample contains about 77,000 clones, roughly 90% of which appear only once. Source material: peripheral blood. The origin of this receptor is a woman over 75 with active or convalescent COVID-19.

CDR3 residues: CAFGLAGAVRGPDTQYF. For the CDR3, the DNA is TGTGCCTTCGGACTAGCGGGGGCTGTACGGGGCCCAGATACGCAGTATTTT. The V gene is TRBV30, the J gene TRBJ2-3, with 13 nucleotides matching TRBD2. This CDR3 comprises 17 residues. Unmatched junction bases numbered 14, after V lost 7 bases and J lost 4 bases. The V gene's germline CDR1 is GTSNPN and CDR2 SVGIG (reference sequence).